This T cell receptor beta chain was retrieved from a study of radiation and T cells in renal cell carcinoma. Assay: immunoSEQ multiplex PCR; the TCRdb copy retains only in-frame clones and omits some. This sample has 120,000 or so clones, with roughly four fifths found just once. This CDR3 has 15 amino acids. V lost 2 bases to trimming and J lost 2 bases, with 13 bases between them. Looked up from germline, CDR1 is SGHRS and CDR2 is YFSETQ. Time point described: blood 2 weeks post-SBRT. Sample treatment: 15 Gy SBRT to primary tumor, nephrectomy 4 weeks later. This receptor was identified in a middle-aged man with renal cell carcinoma. Sequencing was performed on blood, taken from a patient whose treatment included radiotherapy and nephrectomy. This rearrangement joins TRBV5-1 to TRBJ2-5; D gene unclear. CDR3 loop: CASSLGIAEQETQYF. The CDR3 nucleotides read TGCGCCAGCAGCTTAGGCATAGCAGAGCAAGAGACCCAGTACTTC.